The rows below give T cell receptor beta chains drawn from one sample of a study of blood T cell repertoires in COVID-19. Measured with immunoSEQ multiplex PCR; TCRdb has only the in-frame clones, and not every one. The sample records some 220,000 clones, about 79% being singletons. The sequencing sample was made of peripheral blood. The receptors derive from a man aged 50 or older with active or convalescent COVID-19. The CDR3 runs from the conserved cysteine through the conserved F or W. A D gene is named only where the DNA matches it firmly. Clone size is shown for a subset of rows, as once, few, many or a class of expanded clone.

-	once	TRBV2	TRBJ1-1	TGTGCCAGCACCCCTATGGGGGAGGGGGAAGCTTTCTTT	CASTPMGEGEAFF
TRBD2	-	TRBV5-1	TRBJ2-1	TGCGCCAGCGCCTCGGGGGGGTACAATGAGCAGTTCTTC	CASASGGYNEQFF
TRBD1	-	TRBV5-4	TRBJ1-1	TGTGCCAGCAGCTTGGGGGACAGGGGGGTTGAAGCTTTCTTT	CASSLGDRGVEAFF
-	once	TRBV7-2	TRBJ2-1	TGTGCCAGCAGCTTAGATCTTCTCAGGGGTAAGCAGTTCTTC	CASSLDLLRGKQFF
TRBD1	-	TRBV19	TRBJ1-2	TGTGCCAGTAGTTCACAGGGGGCGAGGTATGGCTACACCTTC	CASSSQGARYGYTF
TRBD1	few	TRBV10-3	TRBJ1-2	TGTGCCATCCATCCGGGGGACAGGGAGTTCTATGGCTACACCTTC	CAIHPGDREFYGYTF
TRBD1	-	TRBV7-7	TRBJ1-1	TGTGCTAGCAGCCTGGACAGGCAAACTGAAGCTTTCTTT	CASSLDRQTEAFF
TRBD1	-	TRBV10-3	TRBJ1-5	TGTGCCATCAGTGGGACAGGGGGCGATCAGCCCCAGCATTTT	CAISGTGGDQPQHF
-	few	TRBV18	TRBJ2-2	TGTGCCAGCTCACCCCTTCCCGGACAGCGCACCGGGGAGCTGTTTTTT	CASSPLPGQRTGELFF
-	-	TRBV19	TRBJ1-1	TGTGCCAGTAGTATCAATCCCGGGGTGGACACTGAAGCTTTCTTT	CASSINPGVDTEAFF
TRBD2	-	TRBV30	TRBJ2-1	TGTGCCTGGAGTCGCGGGGGTAGCGGCTCCTACAATGAGCAGTTCTTC	CAWSRGGSGSYNEQFF
TRBD2	-	TRBV24-1	TRBJ2-3	TGTGCCACGGGACTAGCGGGCACAGATACGCAGTATTTT	CATGLAGTDTQYF
TRBD1	-	TRBV5-4	TRBJ1-2	TGTGCCAGCAGCTTGGGGGGACAGGTCTATGGCTACACCTTC	CASSLGGQVYGYTF
-	few	TRBV5-4	TRBJ2-1	TGTGCCAGCAGCTTGGGGGGCCGAGCCTACAATGAGCAGTTCTTC	CASSLGGRAYNEQFF
-	-	TRBV5-6	TRBJ2-3	TGTGCCAGCAGCTTGGGGGTCAGGCCACAAGATACGCAGTATTTT	CASSLGVRPQDTQYF
-	-	TRBV10-3	TRBJ2-3	TGTGCCATCAGTGAGGTTGTCAAAACAGATACGCAGTATTTT	CAISEVVKTDTQYF
-	-	TRBV7-8	TRBJ2-2	TGTGCCAGCAGCTCCAGGGATACGAACACCGGGGAGCTGTTTTTT	CASSSRDTNTGELFF
-	-	TRBV25-1	TRBJ2-3	TGTGCCAGCAGTGAATACCCCCGGGAGTCGGATACGCAGTATTTT	CASSEYPRESDTQYF
TRBD2	-	TRBV29-1	TRBJ2-7	TGCAGCGTTGAGTTAGGGACTAACCCATACGAGCAGTACTTC	CSVELGTNPYEQYF
-	-	TRBV4-1	TRBJ1-5	TGCGCCAGCAGCCAAGATCGATTGTTCTGGAGGCAAAATCAGCCCCAGCATTTT	CASSQDRLFWRQNQPQHF
-	-	TRBV6-2/TRBV6-3	TRBJ2-1	TGTGCCAGCAGTTTGTCGCGGGGAAATGAGCAGTTCTTC	CASSLSRGNEQFF
-	-	TRBV28	TRBJ2-3	TGTGCCAGCAGTTTGTCCTACTATGGCTCTACGCAGTATTTT	CASSLSYYGSTQYF
-	-	TRBV2	TRBJ2-5	TGTGCCAGCAGTCAGGACAGCCAAGAGACCCAGTACTTC	CASSQDSQETQYF
TRBD2	-	TRBV6-5	TRBJ2-1	TGTGCCAGCAGTTTCAAGCGGGGGGTGTACAATGAGCAGTTCTTC	CASSFKRGVYNEQFF
-	-	TRBV19	TRBJ1-5	TGTGCCAGTTCGACAGGCGCATATCAGCCCCAGCATTTT	CASSTGAYQPQHF
TRBD1	once	TRBV7-2	TRBJ1-1	TGTGCCAGCAGCACCCACAGGGGAGGAAGGAAGACTGAAGCTTTCTTT	CASSTHRGGRKTEAFF
TRBD2	-	TRBV28	TRBJ2-7	TGTGCCAGTGGACTAGCGGGAAACTACGAGCAGTACTTC	CASGLAGNYEQYF
-	once	TRBV11-3	TRBJ2-1	TGTGCCAGCAGCTTAGGCCCCCAGCGGGCCCCCGCAAATGAGCAGTTCTTC	CASSLGPQRAPANEQFF
-	few	TRBV6-5	TRBJ2-7	TGTGCCAGCAGTTACTCCGGGATTTCCTACGAGCAGTACTTC	CASSYSGISYEQYF
-	-	TRBV7-9	TRBJ2-2	TGTGCCAGCAGCCCTAGGTCGAACACCGGGGAGCTGTTTTTT	CASSPRSNTGELFF
TRBD1	-	TRBV20-1	TRBJ2-3	TGCAGTGCTAGTCAGGGGGGCACAGATACGCAGTATTTT	CSASQGGTDTQYF
-	-	TRBV5-8	TRBJ1-5	TGTGCCAGCAGCTTGGGCGTAGGGGGAGATAGCAATCAGCCCCAGCATTTT	CASSLGVGGDSNQPQHF
-	-	TRBV5-4	TRBJ2-5	TGTGCCAGCAGTTTAGCGCACGGACAAGAGACCCAGTACTTC	CASSLAHGQETQYF
TRBD2	-	TRBV28	TRBJ2-7	TGTGCCAGCAGCACCTATATCACGCGGGAGGGCCAGGGAGACGAGCAGTACTTC	CASSTYITREGQGDEQYF
TRBD2	once	TRBV9	TRBJ2-1	TGTGCCAGCAGCGCCTCACTAGCGGACAATGAGCAGTTCTTC	CASSASLADNEQFF
TRBD1	-	TRBV5-1	TRBJ2-6	TGCGCCAGCAGCTCGACAGGGTACACTGGGGCCAACGTCCTGACTTTC	CASSSTGYTGANVLTF
TRBD1	-	TRBV23-1	TRBJ1-6	TGCGCCAGCAGGAGTGACAGGGTACTTCTTACCCCCCTCCACTTT	CASRSDRVLLTPLHF